The table lists the clone carrying this T cell receptor (beta chain) with a few counts. One end of the junction is discordant with germline, which a read error may explain. Germline V gives CDR1 SGHRS, CDR2 YFSETQ. The CDR3 loop spans 14 amino acids. As TCR cDNA was made by 5'RACE template switching, a universal primer site and UMIs were added. In TCRdb, the 5' RACE reads were re-called with MiXCR into one record per CDR3 protein. Of approximately 450,000 distinct CDR3 sequences listed, around 20% were seen once; the top ten hold about 18%. This sample is drawn from a study of T cells after yellow fever vaccination. Study-level information: Fractions of low cell number were prepared using SMART-Seq v4 Ultra Low Input.

The chain employs TRBV5-1 and TRBJ2-1; D not certain. The TCR sequence derives from a man in his late teens or twenties who received the YFV17D yellow fever vaccine. The specimen comprised PBMCs, sampled before the yellow fever booster vaccination. The CDR3 DNA sequence: TGCGCCAGCACCTTGGACGGCTCCTACAATGAGCAGTTCTTC. Encoded protein: CASTLDGSYNEQFF.